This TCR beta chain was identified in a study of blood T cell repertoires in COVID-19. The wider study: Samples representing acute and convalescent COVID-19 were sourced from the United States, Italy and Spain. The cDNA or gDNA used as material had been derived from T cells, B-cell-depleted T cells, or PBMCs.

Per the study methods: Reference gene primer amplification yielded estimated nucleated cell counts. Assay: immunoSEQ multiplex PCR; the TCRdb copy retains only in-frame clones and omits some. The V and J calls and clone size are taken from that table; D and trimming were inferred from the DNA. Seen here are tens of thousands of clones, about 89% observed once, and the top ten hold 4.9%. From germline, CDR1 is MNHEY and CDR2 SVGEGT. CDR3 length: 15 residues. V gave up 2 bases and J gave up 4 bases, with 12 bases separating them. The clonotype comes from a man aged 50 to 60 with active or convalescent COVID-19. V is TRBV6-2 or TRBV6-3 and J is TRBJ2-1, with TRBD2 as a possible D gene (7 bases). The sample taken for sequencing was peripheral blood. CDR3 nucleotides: TGTGCCAGCAGTTACAGAGGGGGGGATTACAATGAGCAGTTCTTC. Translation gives CASSYRGGDYNEQFF.